The clone carrying this T cell receptor (beta chain) occurred a few times. The antigen remains undetermined. These data belong to a study of blood T cells in healthy people across ages. Per germline, CDR1 SQVTM and CDR2 ANQGSEA. The CDR3 is 14 residues long. Trimming removed 7 bases from V and 6 bases from J, with 21 bases in between. Together with a sample-barcoded 5' primer, a J-beta primer mix was included in a second PCR lasting about 6 to 12 cycles. Each cDNA was tagged by a template-switch adaptor containing 12 random nucleotides. TCRdb reanalysed the 5' RACE reads using MiXCR and keeps one entry per CDR3 protein. The sample consists of hundreds of thousands of distinct CDR3 sequences, under 30% of them appearing once. General study points: When set beside aged donors, long-lived donors presented more naive CD4+ cells and higher diversity.

These data are also associated with another study on T cells of mothers and their children.

This rearrangement joins TRBV29-1 to TRBJ1-1; D possibly corresponds to TRBD1 (5 bases). The clonotype originates from a boy aged 5-17 years in good health. Sample: blood. The DNA for the CDR3 is TGCAGCGGGATACCGGACATAACAGTCTCTGAAGCTTTCTTT. Amino acids: CSGIPDITVSEAFF.